One sample yielded the 21 T cell receptor beta chains listed below, sequenced in a study of naive CD8 T cells in extremely preterm neonates. Repertoires were generated with immunoSEQ multiplex PCR, while TCRdb's copy carries only in-frame clones and drops some. The table shows fewer than 6,500 clones, with about 98% occurring only once. Sequenced: naive CD8+ T cells from blood. The origin of the receptors is a human donor in good health.

This chain links TRBV4-1 with TRBJ1-2; no reliable D call. Germline loops: CDR1 MGHRA, CDR2 YSYEKL. V lost 7 bases, J lost 4 bases, and 16 bases lay in between. The CDR3 runs to 14 residues. The CDR3 region is CASNKTERPYGYTF. Here the CDR3 DNA reads TGCGCCAGCAACAAAACAGAGAGACCCTATGGCTACACCTTC.

V and J are TRBV27 and TRBJ2-7; D perhaps matches TRBD1 (6 bases). This CDR3 is built from 15 residues. Germline CDR1 reads MNHEY; CDR2 reads SMNVEV (reference sequence). With 0 bases removed from V and 2 bases from J, the gap between germline ends came to 11 bases. The CDR3 loop is CASSLSWGRPYEQYF. CDR3 in DNA: TGTGCCAGCAGTTTATCATGGGGGCGACCCTACGAGCAGTACTTC.

This clone was seen a single time. This rearrangement joins TRBV7-8 to TRBJ2-7; 11 nucleotides line up with TRBD2. CDR3 length: 16 amino acids. Looked up from germline, CDR1 is SGHVS and CDR2 is FQNEAQ. Germline trimming cut 5 bases from V and 6 bases from J; bases unmatched to any gene: 12. CDR3 residues: CASSQGTSGSPIEQYF. DNA of the CDR3: TGTGCCAGCAGCCAAGGCACTAGCGGGAGTCCCATCGAGCAGTACTTC.

V gene TRBV2 combines with J gene TRBJ1-1; 8 bases agree with TRBD1. Germline assignment: CDR1 SNHLY and CDR2 FYNNEI. This CDR3 has 15 residues. The trim removed 10 bases at V and 0 bases at J, leaving 10 bases unmatched. The CDR3 DNA is TGTGCCACCGAGGGAGACAGGGGCATGAACACTGAAGCTTTCTTT. It specifies CATEGDRGMNTEAFF.

The chain is built from TRBV7-9 and TRBJ2-1; D might be TRBD2 (5 bases). Per the germline V gene, CDR1 is SEHNR and CDR2 is FQNEAQ (reference sequence). V was trimmed by 7 bases and J by 7 bases, leaving 17 bases between them. This CDR3 has 14 amino acids. The CDR3 region has the DNA TGTGCCAGCAACACCCTCGGGGTCTCAAATGAGCAGTTCTTC. Its protein is CASNTLGVSNEQFF.

The V and J genes are TRBV27 and TRBJ1-2; D call uncertain. The CDR3 is made up of 15 amino acids. V was trimmed by 0 bases and J by 3 bases, leaving 11 bases between them. CDR1 and CDR2 from the germline V gene are MNHEY and SMNVEV (reference sequence). In DNA form, the CDR3 reads TGTGCCAGCAGTTTATCTCCGCAGGCCTACTATGGCTACACCTTC. Protein: CASSLSPQAYYGYTF.

J is TRBJ2-2 and V is TRBV5-1, with a possible D match to TRBD2 (5 bases). The CDR3 length is 17 residues. Per germline, CDR1 SGHRS and CDR2 YFSETQ. V was cut by 4 bases and J by 0 bases, with 16 bases left in between. CDR3 region: CASSLWTGRANTGELFF. CDR3 in DNA: TGCGCCAGCAGCCTCTGGACGGGGAGAGCGAACACCGGGGAGCTGTTTTTT.

The table lists this clone with a count of one. J is TRBJ1-3 and V is TRBV9, with 7 bases matching TRBD1. Germline lookup yields CDR1 SGDLS and CDR2 YYNGEE. This CDR3 contains 15 residues. The V gene end was trimmed by 3 bases and the J gene end by 0 bases; junction bases not matched to a gene: 3. CDR3 in DNA: TGTGCCAGCAGCGCGACAGGGAACTCTGGAAACACCATATATTTT. Protein: CASSATGNSGNTIYF.

The gene calls are TRBV19 and TRBJ2-1, with 7 bases fitting TRBD2. V lost 7 bases, J lost 7 bases, and 7 bases stayed unmatched. This CDR3 contains 13 residues. CDR1 is LNHDA and CDR2 is SQIVND in the germline V gene (reference sequence). CDR3 bases: TGTGCCAGTATTGGACTAGATCTGAATGAGCAGTTCTTC. Translated: CASIGLDLNEQFF. The full variable domain, with the rest looked up from reference TRBV19 and TRBJ2-1, is DGGITQSPKYLFRKEGQNVTLSCEQNLNHDAMYWYRQDPGQGLRLIYYSQIVNDFQKGDIAEGYSVSREKKESFPLTVTSAQKNPTAFYLCASIGLDLNEQFFGPGTRLTVL.

The chain combines TRBV5-1 with TRBJ2-2; TRBD2 might be the D (6 bases). The CDR3 is 18 amino acids. The germline V and J ends were trimmed by 4 bases and 4 bases, with 23 bases remaining between them. Germline CDR1 SGHRS, CDR2 YFSETQ. The CDR3 DNA reads as TGCGCCAGCAGCCGGACGGGGGTTGGGGGGTCAGCCACCGGGGAGCTGTTTTTT. Translation: CASSRTGVGGSATGELFF. Combining the CDR3 with reference TRBV5-1 and TRBJ2-2 gives the whole variable domain KAGVTQTPRYLIKTRGQQVTLSCSPISGHRSVSWYQQTPGQGLQFLFEYFSETQRNKGNFPGRFSGRQFSNSRSEMNVSTLELGDSALYLCASSRTGVGGSATGELFFGEGSRLTVL.

The chain employs TRBV7-9 and TRBJ2-1; maybe TRBD1 (5 bases). Germline V gene data show CDR1 as SEHNR and CDR2 as FQNEAQ (reference sequence). The CDR3 consists of 16 residues. V was shortened by 1 base and J by 4 bases, with 14 bases between the two germline ends. CDR3 sequence: CASSLDSSQGYNEQFF. The CDR3 bases are TGTGCCAGCAGCTTAGACTCCTCTCAGGGTTACAATGAGCAGTTCTTC.

The V call is TRBV9, the J call TRBJ2-1; the match to TRBD2 covers 14 bases. The CDR3 is 17 residues long. V dropped 4 bases and J dropped 9; count of bases not matched to a gene: 12. CDR1 is SGDLS and CDR2 is YYNGEE in the germline V gene. In DNA form, the CDR3 reads TGTGCCAGCAGCTTGAATCCGGGACTAGCGGGAGTCAGTGAGCAGTTCTTC. Encoded protein: CASSLNPGLAGVSEQFF.

The chain links TRBV9 to TRBJ1-4; TRBD1 agrees at 8 bases. CDR1 SGDLS and CDR2 YYNGEE come from the germline V gene. CDR3 length equals 16 residues. J gave up 3 bases and V 4 bases, and 8 bases lay outside the gene matches. CDR3 in DNA: TGTGCCAGCAGCCCCCAGACAGGGGAGGCTAATGAAAAACTGTTTTTT. This encodes CASSPQTGEANEKLFF.

Regarding this clone: The same CDR3 also results from other DNA sequences found in this sample. The chain uses TRBV7-3 and TRBJ2-1; D is perhaps TRBD2 (5 bases). The germline V gene encodes CDR1 SGHTA and CDR2 FQGTGA. Deletions cut 10 bases from V and 8 bases from J, with 24 bases between. CDR3 size: 15 residues. CDR3: CATSPVGGSRDEQFF. CDR3 in DNA: TGTGCCACCTCCCCTGTAGGCGGGTCAAGGGATGAGCAGTTCTTC.

This clone was recorded only once. The genes are TRBV9 and TRBJ2-1, with 7 bases lining up with TRBD1. The length of the CDR3 is 19 residues. Germline V gene data show CDR1 as SGDLS and CDR2 as YYNGEE. The V gene end was trimmed by 4 bases and the J gene end by 3 bases; junction bases not matched to a gene: 19. The CDR3 DNA reads TGTGCCAGCAGCACCCCCGGGACAGCCCCACCACTTAACTACAATGAGCAGTTCTTC. This encodes CASSTPGTAPPLNYNEQFF.

This clone has only one observation. The chain recombines TRBV7-8 with TRBJ2-3; 7 nucleotides line up with TRBD2. CDR1 is SGHVS, CDR2 FQNEAQ, per germline. CDR3 size: 17 residues. The V segment lost 5 bases and the J segment 8 bases; nucleotides outside the gene matches: 19. The CDR3 loop reads CASSHLLPADRGGTQYF. The CDR3 DNA reads as TGTGCCAGCAGCCACCTACTCCCAGCGGACCGCGGGGGTACGCAGTATTTT.

This chain links TRBV10-2 with TRBJ2-1; 10 nucleotides match TRBD2. This CDR3 contains 16 residues. Per the germline V gene, CDR1 is WSHSY and CDR2 is SAAADI. The ends lost 5 bases at V and 5 bases at J; junction bases unmatched: 9. CDR3 sequence: CASSLYGLAADNEQFF. The CDR3 DNA reads as TGCGCCAGCAGTTTATACGGACTAGCGGCGGACAATGAGCAGTTCTTC.

This rearrangement joins TRBV4-2 to TRBJ2-1, with D possibly TRBD2 on 6 matching bases. This CDR3 is built from 15 residues. In germline, CDR1 is LGHNA, CDR2 YNFKEQ. V was cut by 1 base and J by 6 bases, with 13 bases left in between. The CDR3 reads CASSQGVGSLNEQFF. The CDR3 DNA follows: TGTGCCAGCAGCCAAGGGGTCGGGAGTCTCAATGAGCAGTTCTTC.

This chain joins TRBV19 and TRBJ1-2; no firm D call. The V and J ends lost 4 bases and 6 bases respectively, with 6 bases between them. The CDR3 sequence is 11 residues long. Germline assignment: CDR1 LNHDA and CDR2 SQIVND (reference sequence). The CDR3 sequence is CASSKLDGYTF. CDR3 nucleotide sequence: TGTGCCAGTAGTAAGCTGGATGGCTACACCTTC.

J is TRBJ2-7 and V is TRBV11-2; 9 nucleotides line up with TRBD1. CDR1 and CDR2 (germline): SGHAT, FQNNGV. The ends lost 2 bases at V and 2 bases at J; junction bases unmatched: 4. The CDR3 loop spans 15 amino acids. In DNA, the CDR3 is TGTGCCAGCAGCTTAACGGGACAGGGCGCCTACGAGCAGTACTTC. Translating gives CASSLTGQGAYEQYF.

The V gene is TRBV5-1, the J gene TRBJ2-7; D not resolved. The germline V gene encodes CDR1 SGHRS and CDR2 YFSETQ. V shed 3 bases and J shed 2 bases, with 3 bases lying between them. The CDR3 contains 11 residues. The CDR3 DNA is TGCGCCAGCAGCTCCGCCTACGAGCAGTACTTC. Its translation: CASSSAYEQYF.